This entry describes one TCR beta chain. This clone counts as medium-sized (0.01 to 0.1%). Its antigen is not yet known. No base-level quality is on record; no much larger clone is a single base apart. In the paper's terms, the time point label means: 100 days after allo-HCT. Blood from recipients was drawn about 28 days before transplant and again at days 30, 100 and 180 after transplant. Nuclei Lysis Solution was used to extract genomic DNA from fresh or cryopreserved unfractionated peripheral blood mononuclear cells. The immunoSEQ assay, a bias-controlled multiplex PCR with V- and J-specific primers, was used to amplify TCR beta CDR3 regions from genomic DNA. A proprietary barcode and Illumina adapter sequences were added to the CDR3 amplicons in a second PCR step. CDR3 libraries were sequenced on an Illumina MiSeq instrument. Turning to the authors' computational methods: immunoSEQ Analyzer 3.0 was used for export and quality control, with R Bioconductor and Immunarch used for downstream analyses. Only productive rearrangements in the normalized downsampled data set were used to calculate repertoire metrics. Pathologically expanded clonotypes were defined as those larger than 5 templates in the normalized cohort. The Inverse Simpson Index was used to measure repertoire diversity. To capture all clonotypes, the CMV-specificity analyses were run on the non-normalized data set. In TCRdb, the immuneACCESS table is reduced to in-frame sequences with V and J assigned. These tables do not hold every clone; where another copy was compared, an unresolved V gene accounts for under half, and the others remain unexplained. V, J and clone size derive from that table, while D and trimming were established from the DNA sequence. Here the sample has about 6,200 clones; about three quarters occur a single time. The ten largest clones represent approximately 30% of the sample.

V gives up 5 bases and J gives up 0 bases, and the segment between their germline ends measures 4 bases. Based on the germline V gene (reference sequence), the CDR1 and CDR2 sequences are GTSNPN and SVGIG. The CDR3 runs 11 residues from the cysteine to the phenylalanine. Just CDR3 DNA is preserved here, 33 bases in frame from base 1. This sample is drawn from a study of T cell clonotyping in hematopoietic cell transplantation (dated by TCRdb to about 2021). Regarding the research as a whole: A total of around 140 blood samples were collected in the study from approximately 32 consecutive transplant recipients and their related donors. Recruitment of patients was conducted between late 2015 and January 2017, and follow-up was continued until September 2020 or death. What the authors observed across the whole study: Only a small fraction of recipient repertoires overlapped donor repertoires, with over 95% appearing de novo at the given depth. Broader TCR repertoire diversity after transplant was predicted by Inverse Simpson Index values from donors and from recipients before transplant. Sample size was limited, and cells were not sorted, so CD4 and CD8 repertoire contributions could not be separated. A decrease in recipient TCR diversity was observed after transplant, and a progressive increase in pathologically expanded clonotypes was seen from day 30 to day 180.

This TCR was recovered from a female patient in her 30s who had an allogeneic stem cell transplant, so the T cells may come from the graft donor. Some clones in this sample may be carry-over from other donors' samples. Here the sequenced sample was PBMCs, taken 100 days after allogeneic stem cell transplant. The chain uses TRBV30 and TRBJ1-1, with an unclear D gene assignment. The CDR3 reads CAWLMNTEAFF. The nucleotide sequence is TGTGCCTGGTTGATGAACACTGAAGCTTTCTTT.